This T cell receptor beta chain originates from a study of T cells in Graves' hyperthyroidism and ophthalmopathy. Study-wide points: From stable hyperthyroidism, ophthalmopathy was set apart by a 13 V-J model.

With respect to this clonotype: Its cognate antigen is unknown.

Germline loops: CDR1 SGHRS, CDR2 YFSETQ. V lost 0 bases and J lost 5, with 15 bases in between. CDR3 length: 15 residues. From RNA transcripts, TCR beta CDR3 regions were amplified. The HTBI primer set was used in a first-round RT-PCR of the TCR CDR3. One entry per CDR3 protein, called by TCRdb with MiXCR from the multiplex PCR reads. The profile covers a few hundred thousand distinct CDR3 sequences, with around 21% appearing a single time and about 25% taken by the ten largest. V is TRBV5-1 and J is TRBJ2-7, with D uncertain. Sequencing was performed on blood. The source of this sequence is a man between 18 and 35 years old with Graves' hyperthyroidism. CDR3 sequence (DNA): TGCGCCAGCAGCTTGGGGGGAACCCTTGGGAACGAGCAGTACTTC. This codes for CASSLGGTLGNEQYF.